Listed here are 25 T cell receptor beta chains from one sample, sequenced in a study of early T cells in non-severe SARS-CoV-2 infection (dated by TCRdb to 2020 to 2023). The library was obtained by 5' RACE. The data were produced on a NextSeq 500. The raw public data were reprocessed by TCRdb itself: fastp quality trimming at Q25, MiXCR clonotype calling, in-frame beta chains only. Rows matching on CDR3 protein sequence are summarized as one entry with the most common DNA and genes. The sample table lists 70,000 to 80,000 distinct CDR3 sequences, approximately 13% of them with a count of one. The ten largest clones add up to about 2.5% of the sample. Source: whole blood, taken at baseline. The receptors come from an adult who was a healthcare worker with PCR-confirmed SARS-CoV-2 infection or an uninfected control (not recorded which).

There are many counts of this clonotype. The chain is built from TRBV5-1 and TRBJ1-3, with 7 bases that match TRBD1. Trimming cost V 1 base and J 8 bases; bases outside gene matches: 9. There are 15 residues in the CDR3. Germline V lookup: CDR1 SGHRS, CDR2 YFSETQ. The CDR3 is CASSLSGYRGDTIYF. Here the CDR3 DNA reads TGCGCCAGCAGCTTGTCGGGCTACAGGGGAGACACCATATATTTT. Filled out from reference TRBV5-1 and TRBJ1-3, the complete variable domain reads KAGVTQTPRYLIKTRGQQVTLSCSPISGHRSVSWYQQTPGQGLQFLFEYFSETQRNKGNFPGRFSGRQFSNSRSEMNVSTLELGDSALYLCASSLSGYRGDTIYFGEGSWLTVV.

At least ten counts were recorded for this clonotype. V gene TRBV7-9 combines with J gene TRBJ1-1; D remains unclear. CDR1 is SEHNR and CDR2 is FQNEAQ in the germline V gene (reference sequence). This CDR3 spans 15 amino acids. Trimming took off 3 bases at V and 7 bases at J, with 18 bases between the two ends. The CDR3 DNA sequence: TGTGCCAGCAGCTTTTTGGGTGGGAGTGAAGATGAAGCTTTCTTT. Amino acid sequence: CASSFLGGSEDEAFF.

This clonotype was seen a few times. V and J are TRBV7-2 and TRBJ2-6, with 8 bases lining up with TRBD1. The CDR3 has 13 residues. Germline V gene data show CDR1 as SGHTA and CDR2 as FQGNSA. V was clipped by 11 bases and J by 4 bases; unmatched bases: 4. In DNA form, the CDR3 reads TGTGCCGTCAGGGGGCTAGGGGCCAACGTCCTGACTTTC. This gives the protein CAVRGLGANVLTF. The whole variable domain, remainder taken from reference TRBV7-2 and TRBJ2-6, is GAGVSQSPSNKVTEKGKDVELRCDPISGHTALYWYRQSLGQGLEFLIYFQGNSAPDKSGLPSDRFSAERTGGSVSTLTIQRTQQEDSAVYLCAVRGLGANVLTFGAGSRLTVL.

This CDR3 is CASSISLRQPGNTIYF. CDR3 DNA sequence: TGTGCCAGTAGTATATCCCTTCGACAGCCTGGAAACACCATATATTTT. The chain joins TRBV19 to TRBJ1-3, with a possible D match to TRBD1 (5 bases). The CDR3 contains 16 residues. Germline V gives CDR1 LNHDA, CDR2 SQIVND (reference sequence). Between the trimmed V and J ends, which lost 2 bases and 2 bases, there was a span of 13 bases.

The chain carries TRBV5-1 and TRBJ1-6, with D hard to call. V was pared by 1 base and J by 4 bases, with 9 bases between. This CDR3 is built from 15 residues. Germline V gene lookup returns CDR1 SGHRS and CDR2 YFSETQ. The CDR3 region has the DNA TGCGCCAGCAGCTTGTCTTCGGCGTATAATTCACCCCTCCACTTT. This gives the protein CASSLSSAYNSPLHF. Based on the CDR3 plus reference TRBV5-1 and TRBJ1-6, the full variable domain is KAGVTQTPRYLIKTRGQQVTLSCSPISGHRSVSWYQQTPGQGLQFLFEYFSETQRNKGNFPGRFSGRQFSNSRSEMNVSTLELGDSALYLCASSLSSAYNSPLHFGNGTRLTVT.

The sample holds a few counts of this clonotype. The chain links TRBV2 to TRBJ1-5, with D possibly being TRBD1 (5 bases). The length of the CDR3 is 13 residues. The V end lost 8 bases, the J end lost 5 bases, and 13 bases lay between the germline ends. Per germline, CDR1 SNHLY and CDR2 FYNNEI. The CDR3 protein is CASEVGRDQPQHF. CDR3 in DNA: TGTGCCAGCGAAGTGGGGCGAGATCAGCCCCAGCATTTT.

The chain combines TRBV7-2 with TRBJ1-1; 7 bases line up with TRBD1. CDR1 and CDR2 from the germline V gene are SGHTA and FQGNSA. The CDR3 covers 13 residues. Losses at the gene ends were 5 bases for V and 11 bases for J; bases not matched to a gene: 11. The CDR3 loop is CASSTLTGIVAFF. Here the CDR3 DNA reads TGTGCCAGCAGCACGCTGACAGGGATTGTCGCTTTCTTT.

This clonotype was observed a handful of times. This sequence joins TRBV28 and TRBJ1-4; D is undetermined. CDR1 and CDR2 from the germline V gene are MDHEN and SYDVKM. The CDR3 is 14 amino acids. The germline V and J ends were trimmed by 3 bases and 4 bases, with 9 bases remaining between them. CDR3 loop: CASSLGGINEKLFF. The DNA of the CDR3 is TGTGCCAGCAGTTTGGGAGGGATTAATGAAAAACTGTTTTTT.

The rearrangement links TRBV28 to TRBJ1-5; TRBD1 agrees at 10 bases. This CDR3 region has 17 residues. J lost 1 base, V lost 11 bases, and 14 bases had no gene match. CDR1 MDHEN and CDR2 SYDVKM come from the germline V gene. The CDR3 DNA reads TGTGCCGGACAAACCGGGACAGGGGTTAAGAGCAATCAGCCCCAGCATTTT. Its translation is CAGQTGTGVKSNQPQHF. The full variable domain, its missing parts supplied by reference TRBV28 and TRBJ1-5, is DVKVTQSSRYLVKRTGEKVFLECVQDMDHENMFWYRQDPGLGLRLIYFSYDVKMKEKGDIPEGYSVSREKKERFSLILESASTNQTSMYLCAGQTGTGVKSNQPQHFGDGTRLSIL.

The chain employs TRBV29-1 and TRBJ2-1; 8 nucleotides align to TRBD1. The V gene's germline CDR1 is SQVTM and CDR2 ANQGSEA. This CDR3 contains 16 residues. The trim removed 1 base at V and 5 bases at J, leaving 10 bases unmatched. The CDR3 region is CSVEVYGQGPNNEQFF. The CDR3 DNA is TGCAGCGTTGAAGTGTATGGACAGGGACCTAACAATGAGCAGTTCTTC.

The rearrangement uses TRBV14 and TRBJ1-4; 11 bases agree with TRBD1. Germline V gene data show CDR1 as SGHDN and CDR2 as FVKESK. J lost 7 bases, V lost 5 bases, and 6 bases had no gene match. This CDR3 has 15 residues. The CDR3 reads CASSNVGTGGEKLFF. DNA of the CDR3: TGTGCCAGCAGCAACGTAGGGACAGGGGGTGAAAAACTGTTTTTT.

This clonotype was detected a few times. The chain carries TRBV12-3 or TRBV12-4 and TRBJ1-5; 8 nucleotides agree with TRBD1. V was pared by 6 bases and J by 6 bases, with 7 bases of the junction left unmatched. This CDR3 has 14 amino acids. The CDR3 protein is CASSTGQELQPQHF. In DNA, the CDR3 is TGTGCCAGCAGCACGGGACAGGAACTTCAGCCCCAGCATTTT.

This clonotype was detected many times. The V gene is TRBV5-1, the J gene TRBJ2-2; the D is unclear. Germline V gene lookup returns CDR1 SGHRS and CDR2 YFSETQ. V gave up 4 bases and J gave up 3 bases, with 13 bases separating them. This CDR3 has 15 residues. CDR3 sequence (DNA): TGCGCCAGCAGCCCCATAATTGGGGACACCGGGGAGCTGTTTTTT. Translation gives CASSPIIGDTGELFF.

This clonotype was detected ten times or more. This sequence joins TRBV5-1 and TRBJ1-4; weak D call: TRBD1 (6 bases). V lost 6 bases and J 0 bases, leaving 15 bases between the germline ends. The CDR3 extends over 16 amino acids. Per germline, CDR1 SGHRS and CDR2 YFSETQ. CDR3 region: CASNLGQLTTNEKLFF. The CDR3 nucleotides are TGCGCCAGCAACTTAGGACAGCTGACAACTAATGAAAAACTGTTTTTT.

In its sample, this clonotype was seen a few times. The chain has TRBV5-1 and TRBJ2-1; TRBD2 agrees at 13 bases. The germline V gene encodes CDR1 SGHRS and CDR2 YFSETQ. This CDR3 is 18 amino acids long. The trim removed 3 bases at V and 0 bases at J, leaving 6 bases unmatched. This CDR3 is CASSSGLAGESSYNEQFF. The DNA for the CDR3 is TGCGCCAGCAGCTCTGGACTAGCGGGGGAGAGCTCCTACAATGAGCAGTTCTTC. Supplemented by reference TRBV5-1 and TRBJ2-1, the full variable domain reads KAGVTQTPRYLIKTRGQQVTLSCSPISGHRSVSWYQQTPGQGLQFLFEYFSETQRNKGNFPGRFSGRQFSNSRSEMNVSTLELGDSALYLCASSSGLAGESSYNEQFFGPGTRLTVL.

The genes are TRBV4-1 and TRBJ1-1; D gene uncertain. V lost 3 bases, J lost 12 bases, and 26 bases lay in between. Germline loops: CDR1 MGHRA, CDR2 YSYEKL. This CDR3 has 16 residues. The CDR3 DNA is TGCGCCAGCAGCCACCCCTTTCAAGCTCCCGGTAGAAAAACTTTCTTT. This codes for CASSHPFQAPGRKTFF.

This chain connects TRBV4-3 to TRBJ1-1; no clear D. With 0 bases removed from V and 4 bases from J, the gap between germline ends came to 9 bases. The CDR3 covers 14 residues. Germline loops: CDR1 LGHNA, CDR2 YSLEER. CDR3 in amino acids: CASSQEVYITEAFF. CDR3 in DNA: TGCGCCAGCAGCCAAGAGGTGTATATCACTGAAGCTTTCTTT.

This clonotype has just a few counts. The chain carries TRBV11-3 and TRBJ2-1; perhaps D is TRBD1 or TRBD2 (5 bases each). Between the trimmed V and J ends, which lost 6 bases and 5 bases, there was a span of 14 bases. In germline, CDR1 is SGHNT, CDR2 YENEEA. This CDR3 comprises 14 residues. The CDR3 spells CASSYGTVDNEQFF. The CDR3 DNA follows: TGTGCCAGCAGTTATGGGACGGTAGACAATGAGCAGTTCTTC.

The CDR3 spells CSVARKDVIPNEQYF. The DNA of the CDR3 is TGCAGCGTTGCAAGAAAGGACGTGATCCCTAACGAGCAGTACTTC. V is TRBV29-1 and J is TRBJ2-7; unclear D gene. The CDR3 sequence is 15 residues long. V gave up 4 bases and J gave up 5 bases, with 21 bases separating them. Germline-derived CDR1 and CDR2 are SQVTM and ANQGSEA.

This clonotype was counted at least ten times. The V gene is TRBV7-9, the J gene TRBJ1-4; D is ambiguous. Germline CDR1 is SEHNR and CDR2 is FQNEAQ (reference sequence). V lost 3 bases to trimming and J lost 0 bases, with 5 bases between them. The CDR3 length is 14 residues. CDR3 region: CASSLHSTNEKLFF. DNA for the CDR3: TGTGCCAGCAGCTTGCACTCAACTAATGAAAAACTGTTTTTT.

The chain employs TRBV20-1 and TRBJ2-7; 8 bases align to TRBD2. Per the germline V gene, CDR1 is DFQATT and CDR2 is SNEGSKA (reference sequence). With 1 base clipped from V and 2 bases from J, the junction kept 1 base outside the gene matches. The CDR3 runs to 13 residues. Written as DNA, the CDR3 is TGCAGTGCTAGAGGAGCGGGGGCCTACGAGCAGTACTTC. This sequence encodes CSARGAGAYEQYF.

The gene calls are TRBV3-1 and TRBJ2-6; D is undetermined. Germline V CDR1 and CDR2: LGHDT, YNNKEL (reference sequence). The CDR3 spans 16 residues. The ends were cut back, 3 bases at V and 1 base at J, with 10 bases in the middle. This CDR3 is CASSHRASSGANVLTF. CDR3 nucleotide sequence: TGTGCCAGCAGCCACCGAGCCAGTTCTGGGGCCAACGTCCTGACTTTC.

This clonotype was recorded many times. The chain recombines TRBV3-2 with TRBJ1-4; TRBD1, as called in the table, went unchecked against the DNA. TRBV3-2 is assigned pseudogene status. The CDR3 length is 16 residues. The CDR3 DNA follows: TGTGCCAGCAGCCAGAAACAGCCCGGGGGGGGTGAAAAACTGTTTTTT. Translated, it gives CASSQKQPGGGEKLFF.

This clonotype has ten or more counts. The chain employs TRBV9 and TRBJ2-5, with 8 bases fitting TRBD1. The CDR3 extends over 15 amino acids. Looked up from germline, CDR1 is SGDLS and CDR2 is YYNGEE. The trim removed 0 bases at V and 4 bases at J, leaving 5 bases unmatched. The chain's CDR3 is CASSVATDRAETQYF. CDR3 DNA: TGTGCCAGCAGCGTAGCTACGGACAGGGCAGAGACCCAGTACTTC.

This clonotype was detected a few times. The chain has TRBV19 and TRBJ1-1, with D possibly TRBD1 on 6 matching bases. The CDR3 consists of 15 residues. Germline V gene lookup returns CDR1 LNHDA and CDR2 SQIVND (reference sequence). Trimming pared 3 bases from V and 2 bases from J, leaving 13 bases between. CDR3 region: CASSMIRGHNTEAFF. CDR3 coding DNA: TGTGCCAGTAGTATGATCAGGGGACACAACACTGAAGCTTTCTTT.